This T cell receptor beta chain was recovered during a study of blood T cell repertoires in COVID-19. The wider study: The samples span acute and convalescent COVID-19 from the United States, Italy and Spain. PBMCs, B-cell-depleted T cells, or T cells were the source of the cDNA or gDNA that made up the material.

CDR3 length: 16 residues. Germline CDR1 and CDR2: DFQATT and SNEGSKA (reference sequence). V was shortened by 3 bases and J by 0 bases, with 15 bases between the two germline ends. Authors' analysis steps: Cell counts per sample came from amplifying reference gene primers. Clones were sequenced by immunoSEQ multiplex PCR, and TCRdb holds only the in-frame ones, with some missing. V and J calls plus clone size are reproduced from that table; the DNA served to infer D and trimming. The table shows about 41,000 clones, with around 82% occurring only once. The TCR sequence derives from a woman of 80 years or more with active or convalescent COVID-19. V is TRBV20-1 and J is TRBJ1-3, with D perhaps TRBD1 (6 bases). The sequenced material came from peripheral blood. CDR3 DNA: TGCAGTGCTAGTGAAAACGGGGACACCTCTGGAAACACCATATATTTT. It encodes CSASENGDTSGNTIYF.